These 14 T cell receptor beta chains were all obtained from the same sample, sequenced in a study of blood T cells in healthy people across ages. For the second PCR, which ran for about 6 to 11 cycles, a sample-barcoded 5' primer and a J-beta primer mix were used. One entry per CDR3 protein results from TCRdb running MiXCR on the 5' RACE reads. The sample shows hundreds of thousands of distinct CDR3 sequences, roughly 21% of them seen only once. Material for sequencing was blood. These TCRs come from an older man in good health.

The V call is TRBV4-1, the J call TRBJ2-3, with 13 bases identical to TRBD2. The germline V gene has CDR1 MGHRA and CDR2 YSYEKL. Trimming removed 4 bases from V and 5 bases from J; junction bases left unmatched: 6. The CDR3 contains 16 residues. The CDR3 reads CASSPGTSGNIDTQYF. As DNA, the CDR3 is TGCGCCAGCAGCCCCGGGACTAGCGGGAACATAGATACGCAGTATTTT.

This clonotype was picked up many times. This chain joins TRBV6-1 and TRBJ2-2; TRBD1 aligns across 8 bases. CDR1 is MNHNS and CDR2 is SASEGT in the germline V gene. V shed 6 bases, J shed 3 bases, and the junction held 15 bases outside the gene matches. This CDR3 contains 18 residues. The CDR3 DNA follows: TGTGCCAGCAGGGAACGCTGGACAGGGCTAGATGACACCGGGGAGCTGTTTTTT. This translates into CASRERWTGLDDTGELFF.

This clonotype showed up just a few times. The gene calls are TRBV4-3 and TRBJ2-7; unclear D gene. The germline gives CDR1 LGHNA, CDR2 YSLEER. This CDR3 region has 14 residues. V lost 1 base and J lost 3, with 10 bases in between. The CDR3 nucleotides read TGCGCCAGCAGCCAAGGACCTGGGGACTACGAGCAGTACTTC. This gives the protein CASSQGPGDYEQYF.

This clonotype was observed at least ten times. The rearrangement joins TRBV24-1 to TRBJ2-1; 7 nucleotides line up with TRBD2. Germline loops: CDR1 KGHDR, CDR2 SFDVKD. The V and J ends lost 5 bases and 8 bases, in that order; junction bases with no gene match: 8. CDR3 length equals 14 residues. The CDR3 DNA is TGTGCCACCAGTGGCGGGAGAGGTTGGGATGAGCAGTTCTTC. Translated, it gives CATSGGRGWDEQFF.

This chain connects TRBV20-1 to TRBJ2-7; TRBD2 might be the D (5 bases). Germline loops: CDR1 DFQATT, CDR2 SNEGSKA (reference sequence). Trimming shortened V by 2 bases and J by 3 bases, and 14 bases separated the two germline ends. The CDR3 extends over 14 amino acids. The CDR3 DNA follows: TGCAGTGCTAGAATGGAGAGGGTTGACTACGAGCAGTACTTC. This translates into CSARMERVDYEQYF.

This rearrangement joins TRBV14 to TRBJ1-6, with 8 nucleotides matching TRBD1. The germline gives CDR1 SGHDN, CDR2 FVKESK. This CDR3 is 14 amino acids long. Trimming cost V 3 bases and J 11 bases; bases outside gene matches: 6. CDR3: CASSQTGVIAPLHF. The CDR3 DNA sequence: TGTGCCAGCAGCCAGACAGGGGTTATTGCACCCCTCCACTTT. Looking up the rest from reference TRBV14 and TRBJ1-6 gives the full variable domain: EAGVTQFPSHSVIEKGQTVTLRCDPISGHDNLYWYRRVMGKEIKFLLHFVKESKQDESGMPNNRFLAERTGGTYSTLKVQPAELEDSGVYFCASSQTGVIAPLHFGNGTRLTVT.

About this clonotype: The junction departs from germline at one end; a sequencing error may be responsible. The J gene is TRBJ2-5, the V gene TRBV28; 12 bases fit TRBD2. The germline gives CDR1 MDHEN, CDR2 SYDVKM. The CDR3 length is 15 residues. In DNA form, the CDR3 reads TGTGCCGGCAGGGGACTAGCGGGCCTCCAAGAGACCCAGTACTTC. Protein: CAGRGLAGLQETQYF.

The chain couples TRBV21-1 to TRBJ1-2; TRBD1 is taken as the D call from the table, unchecked against the DNA. TRBV21-1 counts as a pseudogene. The CDR3 length is 13 residues. The CDR3 sequence: CASSKGDLYGYTF. CDR3 bases: TGTGCCAGCAGCAAGGGGGACCTTTATGGCTACACCTTC.

The chain links TRBV7-2 to TRBJ2-7; 13 nucleotides align to TRBD2. The CDR3 length is 16 residues. Germline V CDR1 and CDR2: SGHTA, FQGNSA. V trimming: 5 bases; J trimming: 5 bases; junction bases outside the gene matches: 9. This chain's CDR3 is CASSHLGTSGANEQYF. The CDR3 DNA reads as TGTGCCAGCAGCCACTTGGGGACTAGCGGGGCCAACGAGCAGTACTTC.

The chain joins TRBV6-6 to TRBJ1-5; D remains ambiguous. Germline V gene sequence: CDR1 MNHNY, CDR2 SVGAGI (reference sequence). Trimming pared 7 bases from V and 2 bases from J, leaving 9 bases between. CDR3 length equals 13 residues. The CDR3 DNA sequence: TGTGCCAGCACCAGAGATGGCAATCAGCCCCAGCATTTT. This translates into CASTRDGNQPQHF.

This clonotype has a handful of counts. This chain joins TRBV5-4 and TRBJ2-6; D is perhaps TRBD2 (5 bases). The CDR3 is 14 residues long. V was trimmed by 5 bases and J by 6 bases, leaving 12 bases between them. From germline, CDR1 is SGHNT and CDR2 YYREEE (reference sequence). Here the CDR3 DNA reads TGTGCCAGCAGAGGCGGGTTCTTGGCCAACGTCCTGACTTTC. This sequence encodes CASRGGFLANVLTF.

The chain joins TRBV2 to TRBJ1-1, with D unresolved. This CDR3 region has 12 residues. Trimming pared 6 bases from V and 10 bases from J, leaving 15 bases between. Germline V CDR1 and CDR2: SNHLY, FYNNEI. The DNA for the CDR3 is TGTGCCAGCAGCCTACAGAGCTCTTCAGCTTTCTTT. Translated: CASSLQSSSAFF.

This clonotype was detected a few times. The chain links TRBV3-1 to TRBJ2-5, with a tentative D call TRBD2 (5 bases). V lost 3 bases and J lost 2, with 10 bases in between. Germline V lookup: CDR1 LGHDT, CDR2 YNNKEL (reference sequence). The CDR3 length is 14 residues. The CDR3 DNA is TGTGCCAGCAGCCAGCTCGGGGATCAAGAGACCCAGTACTTC. Protein: CASSQLGDQETQYF.

To note about this clonotype: A junction boundary mismatches the germline segment, possibly from a read error. The DNA of the CDR3 is TGTGCCACCTACGGCACAGGGGGAAACACCATGTATTTT. Residues: CATYGTGGNTMYF. This sequence joins TRBV10-3 and TRBJ1-3, with TRBD1 identical over 8 bases. CDR1 is ENHRY, CDR2 SYGVKD, per germline. The CDR3 runs 13 residues.